This T cell receptor beta chain derives from a study of spatial heterogeneity in lung cancer. The wider study: Strong correlation was found between tumor-region TCR transcript counts and a T cell module score from matched bulk RNA-seq.

Whole-study findings and limits: Intratumoral expanded alpha and beta TCR counts were found to track tumor mutation counts.

A single record per CDR3 protein comes from TCRdb applying MiXCR to the 5' RACE reads. The sample holds about 100,000 distinct CDR3 sequences, around 4.8% seen once. This clonotype was seen ten or more times. The antigen is not known. The length of the CDR3 is 19 residues. Described time point: sample taken at primary tumor resection. Donors were under 90 untreated early-stage non-small cell lung cancer patients. This TCR came from a male donor with early-stage non-small cell lung cancer. The input for sequencing was lung tumor tissue, taken at surgery. The chain carries TRBV21-1 and TRBJ1-5. TRBV21-1 corresponds to a pseudogene. This CDR3 reads CASSKGRRSPYSNNQPQHF. CDR3 coding DNA: TGTGCCAGCAGCAAAGGCAGACGGAGCCCTTATAGTAACAATCAGCCCCAGCATTTT.